This T cell receptor (beta chain) originates from a study of blood T cell repertoires in COVID-19 (TCRdb year 2020). About the full investigation: Samples covering the acute and convalescent phases of COVID-19 were provided by collaborators in the United States, Italy and Spain. The material from the prospective study consisted of cDNA or gDNA derived from T cells, B-cell-depleted T cells, or PBMCs. Subjects who had been exposed to COVID-19, were actively infected with it, or had recovered from it provided the deeply sampled blood TCRbeta repertoires that made up the dataset. The repertoires were released in a freely available public database meant as a resource for research on the immune response to SARS-CoV-2. Samples were obtained from the ongoing ImmuneRACE study (first 160 participants) and from about 1,300 subjects provided by 6 global collaborators. The sample metadata nearly always contained a de-identified subject ID, COVID-19 status, age in years and sex. HLA class I and class II types, where available, came from metadata supplied by the sample provider rather than from assay-based typing.

Whole blood was collected in K2EDTA tubes by collaborating institutions according to the institutions' own protocols. For TCRbeta analysis, collaborator samples were shipped as frozen whole blood, as isolated PBMCs, or as DNA extracted from either sample type. The paper as a whole reports these results and caveats: Clinical and demographic metadata were provided uncurated, with the amount varying by source and participant.

This clone was counted a single time. No antigen is known for it. The sample holds no much larger clone one base away, and base qualities are not on file. The CDR3, cysteine through phenylalanine, is 14 amino acids long. Only the CDR3 DNA stays, 42 bases, in frame from base 1. CDR1 and CDR2 (SNHLY, FYNNEI) derive from the germline V gene. Between the V and J ends, shortened by 8 bases and 4 bases respectively, the junction contains 15 bases. TCRbeta CDR3 regions were amplified from genomic DNA by means of the immunoSEQ Assay, a bias-controlled multiplex PCR. The published analysis was carried out like this. Nucleated cell counts per sample were estimated from amplification of reference gene primers within the assay. To quantify the absolute abundance of each unique TCRbeta CDR3 rearrangement, sequence reads were collapsed and filtered. For each sample, productive Simpson clonality was calculated by taking the square root of Simpson's diversity index across productive rearrangements. The table was pulled from immuneACCESS by TCRdb, which kept in-frame rearrangements only. Such tables lose some clones; where checked, under half of the loss comes from unresolved V genes, and the rest has no known cause. D and trimming were read from the DNA, whereas the V and J calls and clone size are those reported in that table. Counted in this sample were roughly 120,000 clones; roughly nine tenths of them appeared once. The top ten hold 1.8% of the sample.

The receptor's source is a human donor with active COVID-19. The donor label of this sample is uncertain. The chain is assembled from TRBV2 and TRBJ1-5, and perhaps TRBD1 as D gene, on 6 matching bases. Sequenced input: peripheral blood. Here is the DNA: TGTGCCAGCGGGGGGCGGGGGTATAATCAGCCCCAGCATTTT. Its translation is CASGGRGYNQPQHF. Joined to the reference TRBV2 and TRBJ1-5 proteins, this CDR3 gives the full variable domain: EPEVTQTPSHQVTQMGQEVILRCVPISNHLYFYWYRQILGQKVEFLVSFYNNEISEKSEIFDDQFSVERPDGSNFTLKIRSTKLEDSAMYFCASGGRGYNQPQHFGDGTRLSIL.